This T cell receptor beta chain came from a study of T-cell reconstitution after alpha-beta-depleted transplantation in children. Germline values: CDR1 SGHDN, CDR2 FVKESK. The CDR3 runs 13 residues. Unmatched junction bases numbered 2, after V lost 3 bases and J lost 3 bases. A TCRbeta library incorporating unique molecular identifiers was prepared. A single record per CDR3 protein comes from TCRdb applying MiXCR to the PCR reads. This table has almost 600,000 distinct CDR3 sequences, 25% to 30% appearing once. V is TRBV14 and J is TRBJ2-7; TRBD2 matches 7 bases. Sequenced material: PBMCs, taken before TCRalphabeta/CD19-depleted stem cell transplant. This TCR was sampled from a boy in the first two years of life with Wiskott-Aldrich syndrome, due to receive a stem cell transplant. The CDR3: CASSHGGGYEQYF. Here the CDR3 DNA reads TGTGCCAGCAGCCATGGGGGGGGCTACGAGCAGTACTTC.